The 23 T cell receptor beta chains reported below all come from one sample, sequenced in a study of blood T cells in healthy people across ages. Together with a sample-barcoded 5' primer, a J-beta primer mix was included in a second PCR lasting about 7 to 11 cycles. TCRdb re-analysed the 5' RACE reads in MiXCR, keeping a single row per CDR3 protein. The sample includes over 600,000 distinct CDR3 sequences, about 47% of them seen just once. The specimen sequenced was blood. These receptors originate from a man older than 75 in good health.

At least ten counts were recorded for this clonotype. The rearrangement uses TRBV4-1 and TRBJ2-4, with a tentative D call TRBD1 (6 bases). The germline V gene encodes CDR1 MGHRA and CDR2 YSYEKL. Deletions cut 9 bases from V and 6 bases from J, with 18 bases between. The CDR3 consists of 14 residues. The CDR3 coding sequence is TGCGCCAGAAACTTGGGGGCAGTGAGAAACATTCAGTACTTC. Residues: CARNLGAVRNIQYF.

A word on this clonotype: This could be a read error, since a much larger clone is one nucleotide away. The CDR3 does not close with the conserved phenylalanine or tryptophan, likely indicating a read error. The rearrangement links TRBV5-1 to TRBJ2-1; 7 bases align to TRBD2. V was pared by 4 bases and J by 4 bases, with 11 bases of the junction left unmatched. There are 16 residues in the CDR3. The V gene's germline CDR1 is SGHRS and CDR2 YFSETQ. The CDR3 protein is CASSPVSGGIYNEQFY. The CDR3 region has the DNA TGCGCCAGCAGCCCCGTTTCGGGGGGAATTTACAATGAGCAGTTCTAC.

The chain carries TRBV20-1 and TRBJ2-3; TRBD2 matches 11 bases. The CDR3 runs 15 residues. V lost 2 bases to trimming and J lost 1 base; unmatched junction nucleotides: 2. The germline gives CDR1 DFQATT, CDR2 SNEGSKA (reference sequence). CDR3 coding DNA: TGCAGTGCTAGAACTAGCGGGAGAGGCACAGATACGCAGTATTTT. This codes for CSARTSGRGTDTQYF.

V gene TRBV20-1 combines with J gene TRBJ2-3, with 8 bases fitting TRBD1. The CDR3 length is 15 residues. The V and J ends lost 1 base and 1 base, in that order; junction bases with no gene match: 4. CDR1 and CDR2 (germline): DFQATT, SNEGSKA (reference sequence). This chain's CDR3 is CSARAMDRGTDTQYF. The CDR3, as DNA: TGCAGTGCTAGAGCCATGGACAGGGGCACAGATACGCAGTATTTT.

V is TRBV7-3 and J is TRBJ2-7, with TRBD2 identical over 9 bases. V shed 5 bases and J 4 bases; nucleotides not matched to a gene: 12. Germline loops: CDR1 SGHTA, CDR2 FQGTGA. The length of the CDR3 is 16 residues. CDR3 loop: CASSPPGSGSFYEQYF. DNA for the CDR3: TGTGCCAGCAGCCCACCAGGTAGCGGGAGTTTTTACGAGCAGTACTTC.

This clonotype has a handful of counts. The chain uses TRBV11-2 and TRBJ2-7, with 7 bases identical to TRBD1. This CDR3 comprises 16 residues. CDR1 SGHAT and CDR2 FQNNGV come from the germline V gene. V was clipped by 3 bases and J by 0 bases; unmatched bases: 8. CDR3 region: CASSFHPGQFSYEQYF. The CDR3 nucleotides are TGTGCCAGCAGCTTCCACCCGGGACAGTTCTCCTACGAGCAGTACTTC. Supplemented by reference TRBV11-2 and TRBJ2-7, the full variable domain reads EAGVAQSPRYKIIEKRQSVAFWCNPISGHATLYWYQQILGQGPKLLIQFQNNGVVDDSQLPKDRFSAERLKGVDSTLKIQPAKLEDSAVYLCASSFHPGQFSYEQYFGPGTRLTVT.

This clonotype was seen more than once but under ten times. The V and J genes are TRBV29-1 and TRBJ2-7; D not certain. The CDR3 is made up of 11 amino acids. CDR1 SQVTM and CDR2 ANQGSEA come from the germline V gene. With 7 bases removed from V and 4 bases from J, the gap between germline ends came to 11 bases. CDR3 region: CSGKTEYEQYF. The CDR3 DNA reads TGCAGCGGAAAGACTGAATACGAGCAGTACTTC.

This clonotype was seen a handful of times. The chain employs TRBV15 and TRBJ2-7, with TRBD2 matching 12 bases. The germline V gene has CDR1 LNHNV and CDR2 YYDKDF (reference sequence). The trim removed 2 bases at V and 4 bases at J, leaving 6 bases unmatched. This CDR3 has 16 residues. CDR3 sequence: CATSRRRTSGTYEQYF. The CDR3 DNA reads TGTGCCACCAGCAGAAGGCGGACTAGCGGGACGTACGAGCAGTACTTC.

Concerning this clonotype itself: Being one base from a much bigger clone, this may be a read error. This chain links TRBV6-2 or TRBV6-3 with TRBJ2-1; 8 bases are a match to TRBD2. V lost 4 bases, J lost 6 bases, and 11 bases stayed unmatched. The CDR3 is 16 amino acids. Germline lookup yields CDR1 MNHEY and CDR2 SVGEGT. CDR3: CASSFVQTSACNEQFF. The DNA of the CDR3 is TGTGCCAGCAGTTTTGTCCAGACTAGCGCCTGCAATGAGCAGTTCTTC.

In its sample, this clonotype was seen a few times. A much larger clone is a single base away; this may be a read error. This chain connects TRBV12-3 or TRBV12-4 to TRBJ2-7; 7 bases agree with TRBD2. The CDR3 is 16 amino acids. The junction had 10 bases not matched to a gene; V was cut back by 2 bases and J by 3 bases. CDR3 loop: CASSLSVGPGGYEQYF. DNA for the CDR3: TGTGCCAGCAGTTTAAGTGTAGGGCCGGGGGGCTACGAGCAGTACTTC.

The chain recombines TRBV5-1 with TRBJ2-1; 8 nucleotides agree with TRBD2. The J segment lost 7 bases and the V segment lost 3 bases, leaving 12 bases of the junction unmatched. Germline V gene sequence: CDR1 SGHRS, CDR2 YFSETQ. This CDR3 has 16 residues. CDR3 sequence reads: CASSSPGGSDVNEQFF. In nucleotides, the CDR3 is TGCGCCAGCAGCTCCCCGGGAGGGTCCGATGTTAATGAGCAGTTCTTC.

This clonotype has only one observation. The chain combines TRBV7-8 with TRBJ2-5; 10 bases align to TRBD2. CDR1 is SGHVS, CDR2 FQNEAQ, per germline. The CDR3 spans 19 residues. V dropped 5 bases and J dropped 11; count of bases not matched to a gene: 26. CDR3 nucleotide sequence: TGTGCCAGCAGCCCTATAGCGGGAGGTCCTTCCGGAGAATACAATGAGCAGTACTTC. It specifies CASSPIAGGPSGEYNEQYF.

CDR3 DNA: TGTGCCACCAGTGATTCAGGCGGGAGGGGGATTCAAGATACGCAGTATTTT. Translated: CATSDSGGRGIQDTQYF. The chain has TRBV24-1 and TRBJ2-3, with 9 bases matching TRBD2. The germline CDR1 and CDR2 sequences are KGHDR and SFDVKD. CDR3 length equals 17 residues. After removal of 2 bases from V and 5 bases from J, the junction contained 10 bases not matched to a gene.

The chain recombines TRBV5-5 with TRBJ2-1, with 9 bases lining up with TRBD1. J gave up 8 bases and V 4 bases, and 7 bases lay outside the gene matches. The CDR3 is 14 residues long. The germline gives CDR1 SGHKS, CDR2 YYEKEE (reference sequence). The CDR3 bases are TGTGCCAGCAGCCTGGGACAGGGCAACTATGAGCAGTTCTTC. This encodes CASSLGQGNYEQFF.

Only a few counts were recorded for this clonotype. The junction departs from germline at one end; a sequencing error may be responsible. The CDR3 region is CASREDRGSLNSPLHF. The CDR3 DNA reads as TGTGCCAGCAGAGAAGACAGGGGGTCCCTAAATTCACCCCTCCACTTT. The genes are TRBV2 and TRBJ1-6, with 9 bases matching TRBD1. Germline CDR1 reads SNHLY; CDR2 reads FYNNEI. This CDR3 contains 16 residues. Full variable domain (outside the CDR3, taken from reference TRBV2 and TRBJ1-6): EPEVTQTPSHQVTQMGQEVILRCVPISNHLYFYWYRQILGQKVEFLVSFYNNEISEKSEIFDDQFSVERPDGSNFTLKIRSTKLEDSAMYFCASREDRGSLNSPLHFGNGTRLTVT.

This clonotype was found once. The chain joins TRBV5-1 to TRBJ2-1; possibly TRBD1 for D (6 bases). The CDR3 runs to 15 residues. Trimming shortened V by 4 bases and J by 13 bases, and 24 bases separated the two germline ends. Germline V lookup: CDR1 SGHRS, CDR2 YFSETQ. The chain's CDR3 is CASSRRDIRAETQFF. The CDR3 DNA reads TGCGCCAGCAGCCGACGGGACATTCGAGCGGAGACCCAGTTCTTC.

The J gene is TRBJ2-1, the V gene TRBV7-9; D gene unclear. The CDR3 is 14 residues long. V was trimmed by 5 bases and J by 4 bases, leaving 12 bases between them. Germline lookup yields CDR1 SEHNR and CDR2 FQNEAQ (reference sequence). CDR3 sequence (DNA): TGTGCCAGCAGCCGAACCGATAGATACAATGAGCAGTTCTTC. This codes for CASSRTDRYNEQFF.

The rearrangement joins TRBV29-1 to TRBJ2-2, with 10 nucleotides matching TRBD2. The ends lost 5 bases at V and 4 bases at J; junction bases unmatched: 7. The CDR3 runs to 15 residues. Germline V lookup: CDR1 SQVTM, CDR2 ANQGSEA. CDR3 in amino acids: CSVTGTSDTTGELFF. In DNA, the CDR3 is TGCAGCGTTACCGGGACTAGCGATACCACCGGGGAGCTGTTTTTT.

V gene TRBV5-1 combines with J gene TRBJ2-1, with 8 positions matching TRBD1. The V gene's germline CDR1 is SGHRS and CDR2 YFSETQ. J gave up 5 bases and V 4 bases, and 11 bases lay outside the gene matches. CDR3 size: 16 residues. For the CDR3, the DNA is TGCGCCAGCAGCCCAACGGCCGGACAGGGTAACAATGAGCAGTTCTTC. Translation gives CASSPTAGQGNNEQFF.

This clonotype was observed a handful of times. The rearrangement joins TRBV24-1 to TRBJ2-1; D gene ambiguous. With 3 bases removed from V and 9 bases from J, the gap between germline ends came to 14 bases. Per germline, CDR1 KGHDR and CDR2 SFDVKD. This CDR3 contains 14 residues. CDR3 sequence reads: CATSDNRANGEQFF. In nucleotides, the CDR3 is TGTGCCACCAGTGATAACCGGGCCAACGGTGAGCAGTTCTTC.

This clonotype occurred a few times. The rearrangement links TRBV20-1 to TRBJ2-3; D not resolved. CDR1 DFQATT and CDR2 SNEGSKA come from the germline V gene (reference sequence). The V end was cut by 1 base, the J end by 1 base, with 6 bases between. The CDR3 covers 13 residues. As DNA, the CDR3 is TGCAGTGCTAGAGTCGCAGGCACAGATACGCAGTATTTT. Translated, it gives CSARVAGTDTQYF.

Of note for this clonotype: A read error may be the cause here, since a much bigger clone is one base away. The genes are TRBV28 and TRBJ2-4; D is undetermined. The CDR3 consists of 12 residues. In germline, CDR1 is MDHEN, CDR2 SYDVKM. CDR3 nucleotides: TGTGCCGGCAGTTCAGTATTAAACATTCAGTACTTC. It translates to CAGSSVLNIQYF. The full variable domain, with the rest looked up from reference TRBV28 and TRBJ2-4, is DVKVTQSSRYLVKRTGEKVFLECVQDMDHENMFWYRQDPGLGLRLIYFSYDVKMKEKGDIPEGYSVSREKKERFSLILESASTNQTSMYLCAGSSVLNIQYFGAGTRLSVL.

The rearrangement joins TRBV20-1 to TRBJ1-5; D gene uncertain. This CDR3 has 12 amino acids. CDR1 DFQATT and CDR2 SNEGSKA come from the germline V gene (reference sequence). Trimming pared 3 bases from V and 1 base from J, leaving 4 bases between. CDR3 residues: CSARVSNQPQHF. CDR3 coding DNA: TGCAGTGCTAGGGTCAGCAATCAGCCCCAGCATTTT.